One sample yielded the 28 T cell receptor beta chains listed below, sequenced in a study of blood T cell repertoires in COVID-19. Profiling relied on immunoSEQ multiplex PCR, and the TCRdb table lists in-frame clones only, not all of them. The sample lists roughly 400,000 clones, roughly 84% occurring once. The sample consisted of PBMCs or T cells enriched from blood (not recorded which). Every receptor here comes from a woman under 30 who had been exposed to COVID-19.

This rearrangement joins TRBV29-1 to TRBJ2-3; TRBD2 aligns across 11 bases. Germline V CDR1 and CDR2: SQVTM, ANQGSEA. The CDR3 runs to 13 residues. V shed 6 bases and J 10 bases; nucleotides not matched to a gene: 9. CDR3 residues: CSVPSSGRTAQYF. The DNA for the CDR3 is TGCAGCGTACCTTCTAGCGGGAGGACGGCGCAGTATTTT.

There are a few counts of this clone. The V gene is TRBV7-2, the J gene TRBJ1-2, with 7 bases matching TRBD1. CDR1 and CDR2 from the germline V gene are SGHTA and FQGNSA. The CDR3 extends over 13 amino acids. The junction had 5 bases not matched to a gene; V was cut back by 5 bases and J by 5 bases. As DNA, the CDR3 is TGTGCCAGCAGCATGGACAGGCGTTATGGCTACACCTTC. Residues: CASSMDRRYGYTF.

In its sample, this clone was seen a few times. J is TRBJ1-4 and V is TRBV4-3, with a possible D match to TRBD1 (5 bases). This CDR3 contains 16 residues. V lost 3 bases to trimming and J lost 6 bases, with 17 bases between them. The germline gives CDR1 LGHNA, CDR2 YSLEER. The CDR3: CASSQTMGGGYEKLFF. The CDR3 coding sequence is TGCGCCAGCAGCCAGACTATGGGGGGGGGATATGAAAAACTGTTTTTT.

This sequence joins TRBV10-3 and TRBJ2-7, with 8 bases aligning to TRBD1. Trimming at V came to 8 bases and at J to 5 bases, leaving 8 bases not matched to a gene. In germline, CDR1 is ENHRY, CDR2 SYGVKD. There are 13 residues in the CDR3. In DNA form, the CDR3 reads TGTGCCATCCAAAAGGACAGGGTCGACGAGCAGTACTTC. Translating gives CAIQKDRVDEQYF.

The CDR3 DNA is TGTGCCAGCAGAACCCTACCAGATACGCAGTATTTT. It is translated as CASRTLPDTQYF. The J gene is TRBJ2-3, the V gene TRBV12-3 or TRBV12-4, with D hard to call. There are 12 residues in the CDR3. V was cut by 6 bases and J by 4 bases, with 8 bases left in between.

This rearrangement joins TRBV7-8 to TRBJ2-1; D is possibly TRBD1 (6 bases). Deletions cut 5 bases from V and 7 bases from J, with 15 bases between. Germline V gene data show CDR1 as SGHVS and CDR2 as FQNEAQ. The CDR3 contains 14 residues. The CDR3 coding sequence is TGTGCCAGCAGCCGGGTTGAACAGGGAAATGAGCAGTTCTTC. Amino acid sequence: CASSRVEQGNEQFF.

The chain employs TRBV5-5 and TRBJ1-3; D not resolved. With 2 bases removed from V and 0 bases from J, the gap between germline ends came to 21 bases. Per the germline V gene, CDR1 is SGHKS and CDR2 is YYEKEE (reference sequence). CDR3 size: 19 residues. CDR3 sequence: CASSFIQLIGQSSGNTIYF. In DNA form, the CDR3 reads TGTGCCAGCAGCTTTATCCAGTTGATTGGGCAATCCTCTGGAAACACCATATATTTT.

The rearrangement links TRBV28 to TRBJ2-1, with TRBD1 matching 7 bases. Germline V gene lookup returns CDR1 MDHEN and CDR2 SYDVKM. V gave up 5 bases and J gave up 7 bases; unmatched junction bases: 11. The CDR3 contains 15 residues. The CDR3 DNA is TGTGCCAGCAGTACCCCGGGACAGCGTGTAAATGAGCAGTTCTTC. As protein: CASSTPGQRVNEQFF.

The rearrangement links TRBV30 to TRBJ2-7, with a weak D call TRBD1 (6 bases). CDR3 length equals 14 residues. CDR1 GTSNPN and CDR2 SVGIG come from the germline V gene (reference sequence). V was trimmed by 7 bases and J by 0 bases, leaving 16 bases between them. DNA of the CDR3: TGTGCCTCACTCCGGGACATTGGCTCCTACGAGCAGTACTTC. This encodes CASLRDIGSYEQYF.

The chain joins TRBV5-1 to TRBJ2-2, with D possibly being TRBD2 (6 bases). With 4 bases removed from V and 5 bases from J, the gap between germline ends came to 15 bases. From germline, CDR1 is SGHRS and CDR2 YFSETQ. This CDR3 has 15 amino acids. CDR3 nucleotides: TGCGCCAGCAGCGGAGACCGCGGGGAGACCGGGGAGCTGTTTTTT. Its translation: CASSGDRGETGELFF.

The J gene is TRBJ2-7, the V gene TRBV6-4, with 10 bases aligning to TRBD1. V lost 2 bases to trimming and J lost 4 bases; unmatched junction nucleotides: 2. Germline CDR1 is MRHNA and CDR2 is SNTAGT. This CDR3 region has 14 residues. The CDR3 spells CASSDPDRGYEQYF. The CDR3 coding sequence is TGTGCCAGCAGTGACCCGGACAGGGGGTACGAGCAGTACTTC.

This rearrangement joins TRBV7-9 to TRBJ2-1; 10 nucleotides match TRBD2. Trimming cost V 2 bases and J 8 bases; bases outside gene matches: 6. The CDR3 length is 15 residues. Germline CDR1 is SEHNR and CDR2 is FQNEAQ (reference sequence). In nucleotides, the CDR3 is TGTGCCAGCAGCTTAACGAGCGGGAGGGTATATGAGCAGTTCTTC. As protein: CASSLTSGRVYEQFF.

The chain uses TRBV2 and TRBJ2-1; 7 bases agree with TRBD2. J was trimmed by 6 bases and V by 5 bases; bases with no gene match: 4. This CDR3 is 13 amino acids long. Germline V gene lookup returns CDR1 SNHLY and CDR2 FYNNEI. Written as DNA, the CDR3 is TGTGCCAGCAGTACCGCTAGCGGCAATGAGCAGTTCTTC. As protein: CASSTASGNEQFF.

In its sample, this clone was seen many times. This same CDR3 is encoded by further DNA sequences in the sample. This chain joins TRBV4-2 and TRBJ2-7; 10 nucleotides line up with TRBD1. Germline CDR1 LGHNA, CDR2 YNFKEQ. The CDR3 length is 14 residues. V lost 2 bases to trimming and J lost 4 bases; unmatched junction nucleotides: 2. In DNA form, the CDR3 reads TGTGCCAGCAGCCAAAGGACAGGGGGTTACGAGCAGTACTTC. It translates to CASSQRTGGYEQYF.

This clone came up once. The chain has TRBV5-8 and TRBJ2-7; TRBD1 agrees at 7 bases. The J segment lost 2 bases and the V segment lost 4 bases, leaving 6 bases of the junction unmatched. The germline V gene encodes CDR1 SGHTS and CDR2 YDEGEE. The CDR3 is made up of 14 amino acids. The CDR3 is CASSTRDSAYEQYF. In DNA form, the CDR3 reads TGTGCCAGCAGCACCCGGGACAGCGCCTACGAGCAGTACTTC. Variable domain in full (rest from reference TRBV5-8 and TRBJ2-7): EAGVTQSPTHLIKTRGQQATLRCSPISGHTSVYWYQQALGLGLQFLLWYDEGEERNRGNFPPRFSGRQFPNYSSELNVNALELEDSALYLCASSTRDSAYEQYFGPGTRLTVT.

The V call is TRBV19, the J call TRBJ2-1, with TRBD1 matching 9 bases. The CDR3 has 16 amino acids. J lost 9 bases, V lost 4 bases, and 13 bases had no gene match. Germline loops: CDR1 LNHDA, CDR2 SQIVND (reference sequence). CDR3 sequence reads: CASSNTGGRVGGEQFF. The CDR3, as DNA: TGTGCCAGTAGTAACACAGGGGGCAGGGTTGGAGGTGAGCAGTTCTTC.

J is TRBJ2-7 and V is TRBV5-4; 8 positions agree with TRBD2. V lost 1 base to trimming and J lost 5 bases; unmatched junction nucleotides: 8. This CDR3 spans 15 amino acids. The V gene's germline CDR1 is SGHNT and CDR2 YYREEE (reference sequence). The CDR3 DNA reads TGTGCCAGCAGCTTGATAGCGGGGTCGCTCGACGAGCAGTACTTC. Its protein is CASSLIAGSLDEQYF.

The chain is built from TRBV25-1 and TRBJ2-2, with TRBD2 matching over 11 bases. In germline, CDR1 is MGHDK, CDR2 SYGVNS. V was clipped by 4 bases and J by 10 bases; unmatched bases: 2. The CDR3 is 13 amino acids. CDR3 loop: CASSGGLAEELFF. In nucleotides, the CDR3 is TGTGCCAGCAGTGGGGGACTAGCGGAGGAGCTGTTTTTT.

V is TRBV7-2 and J is TRBJ2-7; possible D gene TRBD1, 5 bases. The CDR3 covers 14 residues. The germline V gene has CDR1 SGHTA and CDR2 FQGNSA. The V and J ends lost 5 bases and 0 bases respectively, with 11 bases between them. This CDR3 is CASSLETVSYEQYF. Here the CDR3 DNA reads TGTGCCAGCAGCCTAGAGACAGTCTCCTACGAGCAGTACTTC.

CDR3: CASSMGGTGSWEQYF. The CDR3 DNA is TGTGCCAGTAGTATGGGCGGGACAGGGTCATGGGAGCAGTACTTC. The chain is built from TRBV19 and TRBJ2-7; TRBD1 aligns across 9 bases. CDR1 and CDR2 from the germline V gene are LNHDA and SQIVND (reference sequence). This CDR3 is built from 15 residues. The V gene end was trimmed by 3 bases and the J gene end by 7 bases; junction bases not matched to a gene: 10.

The chain is built from TRBV29-1 and TRBJ2-3, with D possibly TRBD1 on 6 matching bases. The CDR3 runs to 13 residues. CDR1 is SQVTM and CDR2 is ANQGSEA in the germline V gene. The V end was cut by 4 bases, the J end by 3 bases, with 11 bases between. Written as DNA, the CDR3 is TGCAGCGTTGTCCACAGGGCGACAGATACGCAGTATTTT. This codes for CSVVHRATDTQYF.

V usage is TRBV4-1 and J usage is TRBJ1-5, with D perhaps TRBD1 (5 bases). CDR3 size: 17 residues. Per germline, CDR1 MGHRA and CDR2 YSYEKL. Trimming removed 1 base at V and 1 base at J, with 14 bases between. The CDR3 spells CASSQGRQGGSNQPQHF. The CDR3 DNA follows: TGCGCCAGCAGCCAAGGAAGGCAGGGAGGAAGCAATCAGCCCCAGCATTTT.

This clone was counted once. The V and J genes are TRBV28 and TRBJ1-6; D is uncertain. Trimming removed 4 bases from V and 2 bases from J, with 18 bases in between. Germline V CDR1 and CDR2: MDHEN, SYDVKM. The CDR3 sequence is 18 residues long. CDR3 in amino acids: CASSSQLAGRTYNSPLHF. In DNA, the CDR3 is TGTGCCAGCAGTTCTCAGCTGGCGGGCCGAACCTATAATTCACCCCTCCACTTT.

The CDR3 region is CASSLAALRTGFGDTQYF. The CDR3 nucleotides read TGTGCCAGCAGCTTAGCCGCGCTACGGACAGGGTTCGGCGATACGCAGTATTTT. The chain uses TRBV7-2 and TRBJ2-3; the match to TRBD1 covers 8 bases. Germline loops: CDR1 SGHTA, CDR2 FQGNSA. After removal of 0 bases from V and 6 bases from J, the junction contained 14 bases not matched to a gene. The CDR3 runs to 18 residues.

The gene calls are TRBV3-1 (or the pseudogene TRBV3-2) and TRBJ2-2; D is perhaps TRBD1 (5 bases). V gave up 0 bases and J gave up 3 bases, with 8 bases separating them. The length of the CDR3 is 15 residues. Germline CDR1 LGHDT, CDR2 YNNKEL (reference sequence). The CDR3 is CASSQDLRDTGELFF. The CDR3 DNA reads TGTGCCAGCAGCCAAGATCTCAGGGACACCGGGGAGCTGTTTTTT.

The V gene is TRBV9, the J gene TRBJ2-5; 9 bases are a match to TRBD2. The CDR3 is 14 residues long. The V gene's germline CDR1 is SGDLS and CDR2 YYNGEE. Trimming removed 3 bases from V and 5 bases from J; junction bases left unmatched: 5. In DNA, the CDR3 is TGTGCCAGCAGCGCCGGGACTAGCTTTGAGACCCAGTACTTC. Translated: CASSAGTSFETQYF.

This clone has more than one count but fewer than ten. This chain uses TRBV15 with TRBJ1-2, with D maybe TRBD1 (6 bases). CDR1 is LNHNV, CDR2 YYDKDF, per germline (reference sequence). V was trimmed by 3 bases and J by 2 bases, leaving 13 bases between them. CDR3 length equals 15 residues. This CDR3 is CATSSDTGRNYGYTF. CDR3 bases: TGTGCCACCAGCAGTGACACAGGGAGAAACTATGGCTACACCTTC.

This clone was detected only once. This chain links TRBV4-1 with TRBJ2-5; D is unclear. This CDR3 is 16 amino acids long. V was pared by 0 bases and J by 2 bases, with 13 bases between. Germline values: CDR1 MGHRA, CDR2 YSYEKL. The CDR3 DNA is TGCGCCAGCAGCCAAGAGAGTCCTTCCGTGCAAGAGACCCAGTACTTC. Translating gives CASSQESPSVQETQYF.